Following are 27 T cell receptor beta chains from one sample sequenced in a study of molecular identifiers for immune sequencing clone quantification. TCRdb independently ran MiXCR on the PCR reads; one entry per CDR3 protein. In the table there are about 640,000 distinct CDR3 sequences, 15% to 20% of which are singletons. Sequencing was carried out using naive CD8+ T cells from blood, with Jurkat cell RNA spiked in. This sample's subset: FACS-sorted CD8+CD4-CCR7+CD45RA+ naive T cells. The receptors here all came from a human donor in good health. Some libraries in this study had Jurkat cell RNA spiked in.

This clonotype was seen at least ten times. The chain couples TRBV7-9 to TRBJ2-2; 10 nucleotides align to TRBD2. CDR1 is SEHNR, CDR2 FQNEAQ, per germline (reference sequence). J was trimmed by 6 bases and V by 4 bases; bases with no gene match: 8. This CDR3 has 16 amino acids. The CDR3 spells CASSSPLAGDAGELFF. In DNA, the CDR3 is TGTGCCAGCAGCTCACCCCTAGCGGGAGATGCCGGGGAGCTGTTTTTT.

This clonotype was seen repeatedly, ten times or more. CDR3 protein: CASSVQGDLEAFF. The CDR3 DNA reads as TGCGCCAGCAGCGTACAGGGGGACCTTGAAGCTTTCTTT. The rearrangement links TRBV5-1 to TRBJ1-1; 8 nucleotides align to TRBD1. Unmatched junction bases numbered 6, after V lost 4 bases and J lost 7 bases. This CDR3 is 13 amino acids long. CDR1 is SGHRS and CDR2 is YFSETQ in the germline V gene.

In this sample, this clonotype turned up many times. V usage is TRBV4-3 and J usage is TRBJ1-2; D ambiguous. The germline V and J ends were trimmed by 1 base and 0 bases, with 6 bases remaining between them. CDR1 LGHNA and CDR2 YSLEER come from the germline V gene. This CDR3 contains 14 residues. The chain's CDR3 is CASSQGAANYGYTF. CDR3 nucleotides: TGCGCCAGCAGCCAAGGGGCCGCTAACTATGGCTACACCTTC.

A remark on this clonotype: A much larger clone is a single base away; this may be a read error. Because the CDR3 is missing its conserved closing phenylalanine or tryptophan, this is likely a read error. The rearrangement uses TRBV7-9 and TRBJ2-5; 7 bases are a match to TRBD1. Looked up from germline, CDR1 is SEHNR and CDR2 is FQNEAQ (reference sequence). V lost 5 bases and J lost 3; bases outside the gene matches: 12. This CDR3 region has 16 residues. CDR3 sequence: CASSATPGQDKETQYL. CDR3 DNA sequence: TGTGCCAGCAGCGCAACCCCCGGACAGGATAAAGAGACCCAGTACCTC.

This clonotype occurred many times. The chain recombines TRBV3-1 with TRBJ1-2; D is unresolved. Germline CDR1 LGHDT, CDR2 YNNKEL (reference sequence). The germline V and J ends were trimmed by 1 base and 3 bases, with 12 bases remaining between them. CDR3 size: 15 residues. The CDR3 loop reads CASSQGVGLDYGYTF. DNA of the CDR3: TGTGCCAGCAGCCAAGGAGTAGGGTTAGACTATGGCTACACCTTC.

Ten or more counts support this clonotype. This sequence joins TRBV30 and TRBJ2-7; 8 bases are shared with TRBD1. This CDR3 is 13 amino acids long. V lost 5 bases to trimming and J lost 3 bases; unmatched junction nucleotides: 6. CDR1 and CDR2 (germline): GTSNPN, SVGIG (reference sequence). CDR3 loop: CAWAGTGNYEQYF. The CDR3 coding sequence is TGTGCCTGGGCCGGGACAGGAAACTACGAGCAGTACTTC. Variable domain in full (rest from reference TRBV30 and TRBJ2-7): SQTIHQWPATLVQPVGSPLSLECTVEGTSNPNLYWYRQAAGRGLQLLFYSVGIGQISSEVPQNLSASRPQDRQFILSSKKLLLSDSGFYLCAWAGTGNYEQYFGPGTRLTVT.

The chain has TRBV5-5 and TRBJ2-7, with 9 bases lining up with TRBD1. The CDR3 covers 16 residues. The J segment lost 0 bases and the V segment lost 5 bases, leaving 9 bases of the junction unmatched. Germline V CDR1 and CDR2: SGHKS, YYEKEE (reference sequence). Here the CDR3 reads CASSTAHRGLSYEQYF. DNA of the CDR3: TGTGCCAGCAGTACTGCCCACAGGGGGCTCTCCTACGAGCAGTACTTC.

This clonotype has ten or more counts. V gene TRBV29-1 combines with J gene TRBJ2-3, with D tentatively TRBD2 (6 bases). The CDR3 runs to 13 residues. Germline V CDR1 and CDR2: SQVTM, ANQGSEA. Trimming shortened V by 5 bases and J by 6 bases, and 15 bases separated the two germline ends. CDR3 in DNA: TGCAGCGTTCTCGCGGGACCACCGGATACGCAGTATTTT. Protein product: CSVLAGPPDTQYF.

This clonotype was recorded at least ten times. Here the CDR3 reads CASSSGLAGGPEETQYF. In DNA, the CDR3 is TGTGCCAGCAGTTCCGGACTAGCGGGAGGGCCGGAGGAGACCCAGTACTTC. The J gene is TRBJ2-5, the V gene TRBV6-6, with 15 positions matching TRBD2. CDR1 MNHNY and CDR2 SVGAGI come from the germline V gene (reference sequence). Losses at the gene ends were 4 bases for V and 5 bases for J; bases not matched to a gene: 8. This CDR3 spans 17 amino acids.

A remark on this clonotype: With a far larger clone one base away, a read error is the likely cause. Written as DNA, the CDR3 is TGTGCCAGCAGTTTTGCTGGCACAGATGCGCAGTATTTT. It translates to CASSFAGTDAQYF. The chain carries TRBV12-3 or TRBV12-4 and TRBJ2-3, with no clear D. The CDR3 runs to 13 residues.

Points on this clonotype: This may be a read error: a much more frequent sequence differs by one nucleotide. The chain carries TRBV11-2 and TRBJ2-5; the D call may be TRBD1 or TRBD2 (5 bases each). The CDR3 consists of 18 residues. Germline values: CDR1 SGHAT, CDR2 FQNNGV. The V gene lost 0 bases and the J gene lost 5 bases, with 22 bases spanning the gap. CDR3 region: CASSLDYWGTQRRETQYF. The CDR3 region has the DNA TGTGCCAGCAGCTTAGATTACTGGGGGACCCAACGGCGGGAGACCCAGTACTTC.

The gene calls are TRBV20-1 and TRBJ2-5; 10 nucleotides line up with TRBD2. V shed 0 bases and J 0 bases; nucleotides not matched to a gene: 10. CDR3 size: 18 residues. Germline V gene lookup returns CDR1 DFQATT and CDR2 SNEGSKA (reference sequence). The CDR3 region has the DNA TGCAGTGCTAGAGATCTAGCGGGGGAGTTACAGTACCAAGAGACCCAGTACTTC. Residues: CSARDLAGELQYQETQYF.

Ten or more counts support this clonotype. This rearrangement joins TRBV6-5 to TRBJ2-1, with D hard to call. In germline, CDR1 is MNHEY, CDR2 SVGAGI. The CDR3 contains 12 residues. The V end lost 4 bases, the J end lost 8 bases, and 9 bases lay between the germline ends. CDR3: CASSSDWDEQFF. CDR3 bases: TGTGCCAGCAGTTCCGACTGGGATGAGCAGTTCTTC.

As to this clonotype: Since a much larger clone is just one base distant, this may be a read error. The V gene is TRBV10-3, the J gene TRBJ1-4; D gene uncertain. Trimming shortened V by 3 bases and J by 7 bases, and 12 bases separated the two germline ends. Germline V gene sequence: CDR1 ENHRY, CDR2 SYGVKD. This CDR3 contains 14 residues. The CDR3 loop is CAISDWARSEKLFF. The CDR3 DNA reads as TGTGCCATCAGTGATTGGGCAAGATCTGAAAAACTGTTTTTT.

This clonotype has just a few counts. The chain employs TRBV27 and TRBJ1-6; TRBD1 is a possible D gene (6 bases). The CDR3 sequence is 15 residues long. Trimming removed 7 bases from V and 7 bases from J, with 17 bases in between. In germline, CDR1 is MNHEY, CDR2 SMNVEV (reference sequence). CDR3 loop: CASKEIQGPNSPLHF. Written as DNA, the CDR3 is TGTGCCAGCAAGGAAATACAGGGCCCGAATTCACCCCTCCACTTT.

This clonotype was detected only a few times. The chain uses TRBV10-3 and TRBJ2-3, with TRBD2 identical over 7 bases. Trimming cost V 1 base and J 2 bases; bases outside gene matches: 6. Germline assignment: CDR1 ENHRY and CDR2 SYGVKD. This CDR3 comprises 16 residues. The CDR3 DNA reads as TGTGCCATCAGTGAGTTTAGCGGGTCTCACACAGATACGCAGTATTTT. Translation gives CAISEFSGSHTDTQYF.

This clonotype has just a few counts. The chain uses TRBV25-1 and TRBJ2-7; D is ambiguous. Germline-derived CDR1 and CDR2 are MGHDK and SYGVNS. The CDR3 has 14 residues. Trimming shortened V by 2 bases and J by 2 bases, and 10 bases separated the two germline ends. The CDR3, as DNA: TGTGCCAGCAGTGAACCGGAATACCCCTACGAGCAGTACTTC. Translating gives CASSEPEYPYEQYF.

This sequence joins TRBV19 and TRBJ1-6, with 7 positions matching TRBD1. V shed 7 bases and J 11 bases; nucleotides not matched to a gene: 11. The CDR3 totals 14 residues. Germline V gives CDR1 LNHDA, CDR2 SQIVND (reference sequence). The CDR3: CASNWSRGNPPLHF. The CDR3 nucleotides read TGTGCCAGTAACTGGAGCAGGGGGAATCCACCCCTCCACTTT.

This clonotype occurred many times. The V and J genes are TRBV10-3 and TRBJ2-1, with D uncertain. The CDR3 consists of 13 residues. V lost 3 bases and J lost 0, with 3 bases in between. Germline lookup yields CDR1 ENHRY and CDR2 SYGVKD. The CDR3 loop reads CAISDSSYNEQFF. Here the CDR3 DNA reads TGTGCCATCAGTGACAGCTCCTACAATGAGCAGTTCTTC.

Ten or more counts support this clonotype. The CDR3 here is CASSWANEQFF. The CDR3 DNA is TGTGCCAGTAGTTGGGCTAATGAGCAGTTCTTC. V and J are TRBV19 and TRBJ2-1, with no clear D. Trimming left V 5 bases short and J 7 bases short, with 6 bases between. Germline CDR1 is LNHDA and CDR2 is SQIVND (reference sequence). The CDR3 length is 11 residues.

V is TRBV7-9 and J is TRBJ2-1; D is unresolved. V was cut by 7 bases and J by 8 bases, with 9 bases left in between. This CDR3 spans 11 amino acids. The germline V gene has CDR1 SEHNR and CDR2 FQNEAQ (reference sequence). The CDR3 DNA reads TGTGCCAGCACCACCTTCGATGAGCAGTTCTTC. Its translation: CASTTFDEQFF.

This clonotype has a handful of counts. This could be a read error, since a much larger clone is one nucleotide away. The chain combines TRBV20-1 with TRBJ2-5, with 9 bases fitting TRBD2. This CDR3 is 16 amino acids long. V trimming: 0 bases; J trimming: 1 base; junction bases outside the gene matches: 6. Germline V gene data show CDR1 as DFQATT and CDR2 as SNEGSKA (reference sequence). The CDR3, as DNA: TGCAGTGCTAGAGATTCCCGAGCGGGGGGCCAAGAGACCCAGTACTTC. Translated: CSARDSRAGGQETQYF.

As regards this clonotype: An end of the junction does not agree with germline; a read error may underlie this. CDR3 sequence reads: CASSQDLQGRTEASF. In DNA form, the CDR3 reads TGCGCCAGCAGCCAAGATCTTCAGGGTAGGACTGAAGCTTCCTTT. V usage is TRBV4-1 and J usage is TRBJ1-1, with a weak D call TRBD1 (5 bases). The germline gives CDR1 MGHRA, CDR2 YSYEKL. The CDR3 covers 15 residues.

This clonotype showed up just a few times. The rearrangement uses TRBV3-1 and TRBJ2-3; weak D call: TRBD2 (6 bases). The CDR3 is 18 residues long. Germline V CDR1 and CDR2: LGHDT, YNNKEL (reference sequence). Deletions cut 4 bases from V and 0 bases from J, with 20 bases between. The DNA of the CDR3 is TGTGCCAGCAGCCCGCCAGCCCGGGGGTTTACTAGCACAGATACGCAGTATTTT. As protein: CASSPPARGFTSTDTQYF.

This clonotype was recorded at least ten times. The CDR3 sequence is CASSKPQGRETQYF. In DNA, the CDR3 is TGTGCCAGCAGCAAACCACAGGGCCGAGAGACCCAGTACTTC. The chain employs TRBV21-1 and TRBJ2-5; the DNA was not compared with TRBD1, the D call given in the table. TRBV21-1 counts as a pseudogene. The CDR3 spans 14 residues.

This clonotype has just one count. A much larger clone differs by one base, so this may be a read error. The chain links TRBV7-9 to TRBJ1-3; D is unresolved. Germline V CDR1 and CDR2: SEHNR, FQNEAQ (reference sequence). This CDR3 is built from 14 residues. Here the CDR3 DNA reads TGTGCCAGCAGCTCTCCGGAGGCTGGAAACACCGTATATTTT. This encodes CASSSPEAGNTVYF.

As concerns this clonotype: A much larger clone lies a single base off, so this may be a read error. The CDR3 spells CASSYPPRRDAEAFF. Here the CDR3 DNA reads TGTGCCAGCAGTTACCCGCCCAGGCGTGATGCTGAAGCTTTCTTT. This rearrangement joins TRBV6-6 to TRBJ1-1; D remains unclear. CDR3 length: 15 residues. V dropped 2 bases and J dropped 6 bases, with 16 bases sitting between them. Germline V gives CDR1 MNHNY, CDR2 SVGAGI (reference sequence).